Shown below are 20 T cell receptor beta chains from a single sample sequenced in a study of blood T cell repertoires in COVID-19. TCRdb keeps only in-frame clones here, not all; method: immunoSEQ multiplex PCR. The data hold approximately 220,000 clones, with 88% observed a single time. The material sequenced was PBMCs or T cells enriched from blood (not recorded which). These TCRs come from a woman in her twenties or thirties who had recovered from COVID-19.

The chain links TRBV7-2 to TRBJ2-2; no clear D. V dropped 2 bases and J dropped 7 bases, with 14 bases sitting between them. Germline V gene sequence: CDR1 SGHTA, CDR2 FQGNSA. The CDR3 spans 15 residues. The CDR3 nucleotides are TGTGCCAGCAGCTTAAGGCCCATAGCATACGGGGAGCTGTTTTTT. It specifies CASSLRPIAYGELFF.

The J gene is TRBJ2-1, the V gene TRBV24-1; 12 bases are a match to TRBD1. The CDR3 extends over 17 amino acids. CDR1 KGHDR and CDR2 SFDVKD come from the germline V gene. V gave up 9 bases and J gave up 4 bases; unmatched junction bases: 12. CDR3 nucleotide sequence: TGTGCCACCCTCCGGGACAGGGGGCACGCCCCATACAATGAGCAGTTCTTC. Its translation: CATLRDRGHAPYNEQFF.

The chain has TRBV5-6 and TRBJ1-6, with 8 bases fitting TRBD1. Germline-derived CDR1 and CDR2 are SGHDT and YYEEEE. The trim removed 4 bases at V and 7 bases at J, leaving 4 bases unmatched. This CDR3 region has 14 residues. The CDR3: CASSTDRDNSPLHF. For the CDR3, the DNA is TGTGCCAGCAGCACGGACAGGGACAATTCACCCCTCCACTTT.

The V and J genes are TRBV19 and TRBJ2-2; 9 bases are shared with TRBD1. Germline trimming cut 8 bases from V and 2 bases from J; bases unmatched to any gene: 6. CDR1 LNHDA and CDR2 SQIVND come from the germline V gene (reference sequence). This CDR3 region has 15 residues. CDR3 DNA: TGTGCCAGTGGTAACAGGGGGCTTAACACCGGGGAGCTGTTTTTT. Residues: CASGNRGLNTGELFF.

The chain recombines TRBV4-3 with TRBJ2-7; 8 nucleotides agree with TRBD2. V was pared by 3 bases and J by 2 bases, with 6 bases of the junction left unmatched. This CDR3 has 15 amino acids. The germline gives CDR1 LGHNA, CDR2 YSLEER. CDR3 bases: TGCGCCAGCAGCCAGGTAGCGGGGCCCACCTACGAGCAGTACTTC. This codes for CASSQVAGPTYEQYF.

This clone was observed a handful of times. The J gene is TRBJ2-1, the V gene TRBV7-8, with 9 positions matching TRBD1. V lost 5 bases to trimming and J lost 1 base; unmatched junction nucleotides: 6. Per germline, CDR1 SGHVS and CDR2 FQNEAQ. The CDR3 extends over 16 amino acids. CDR3 protein: CASSPTDRGSYNEQFF. For the CDR3, the DNA is TGTGCCAGCAGCCCCACAGACAGGGGGTCCTACAATGAGCAGTTCTTC.

This clone was seen only once. The rearrangement uses TRBV7-6 and TRBJ2-2; 7 bases are a match to TRBD1. Trimming removed 3 bases from V and 4 bases from J; junction bases left unmatched: 2. This CDR3 contains 14 residues. Germline CDR1 and CDR2: SGHVS and FNYEAQ. The CDR3 reads CASSFRQGTGELFF. CDR3 DNA: TGTGCCAGCAGCTTTAGACAGGGCACCGGGGAGCTGTTTTTT.

V and J are TRBV27 and TRBJ2-4; possibly TRBD2 for D (7 bases). Germline CDR1 and CDR2: MNHEY and SMNVEV (reference sequence). The CDR3 spans 16 residues. Trimming removed 2 bases at V and 13 bases at J, with 24 bases between. CDR3 nucleotide sequence: TGTGCCAGCAGTTTAAATTCTGTCGGGGGGCGCGGGGTCCAGTACTTC. Protein product: CASSLNSVGGRGVQYF.

The V gene is TRBV10-3, the J gene TRBJ2-5; D possibly corresponds to TRBD1 (6 bases). V shed 0 bases and J shed 5 bases, with 7 bases lying between them. The length of the CDR3 is 13 residues. Germline-derived CDR1 and CDR2 are ENHRY and SYGVKD. The CDR3 sequence is CAISESTGETQYF. Here the CDR3 DNA reads TGTGCCATCAGTGAGTCAACAGGGGAGACCCAGTACTTC.

The genes are TRBV21-1 and TRBJ1-5. TRBV21-1 is given as a pseudogene. This CDR3 comprises 13 residues. The CDR3, as DNA: TGTGCCAGCATCCTTGTGAGCAATCAGCCCCAGCATTTT. This gives the protein CASILVSNQPQHF.

The rearrangement uses TRBV4-3 and TRBJ1-5; 8 nucleotides line up with TRBD1. The germline gives CDR1 LGHNA, CDR2 YSLEER. This CDR3 comprises 14 residues. Trimming removed 4 bases from V and 5 bases from J; junction bases left unmatched: 4. CDR3 DNA sequence: TGCGCCAGCAGCCTAGGACAGGGCGATCAGCCCCAGCATTTT. Translated, it gives CASSLGQGDQPQHF.

V gene TRBV7-6 combines with J gene TRBJ2-7; D is ambiguous. The ends were cut back, 5 bases at V and 2 bases at J, with 10 bases in the middle. In germline, CDR1 is SGHVS, CDR2 FNYEAQ. This CDR3 comprises 13 residues. CDR3 DNA sequence: TGTGCCAGCAGCCCAAGAGGCACCTACGAGCAGTACTTC. Translating gives CASSPRGTYEQYF.

The chain uses TRBV7-2 and TRBJ2-2, with 10 bases fitting TRBD2. This CDR3 contains 15 residues. Germline loops: CDR1 SGHTA, CDR2 FQGNSA. Trimming at V came to 3 bases and at J to 7 bases, leaving 5 bases not matched to a gene. CDR3 in amino acids: CASSFTSGAVGELFF. The CDR3 nucleotides read TGTGCCAGCAGCTTCACTAGCGGGGCCGTCGGGGAGCTGTTTTTT.

This clone was seen repeatedly, ten times or more. Additional DNA sequences in this sample encode the identical CDR3. The chain combines TRBV7-2 with TRBJ1-6, with 9 bases fitting TRBD1. CDR1 and CDR2 from the germline V gene are SGHTA and FQGNSA. Trimming removed 1 base from V and 6 bases from J; junction bases left unmatched: 1. The CDR3 runs to 15 residues. The CDR3 DNA follows: TGTGCCAGCAGCTTAGTGACAGGGGGTAATTCACCCCTCCACTTT. Translation gives CASSLVTGGNSPLHF.

V gene TRBV6-2 or TRBV6-3 combines with J gene TRBJ1-2, with 7 positions matching TRBD1. CDR1 is MNHEY, CDR2 SVGEGT, per germline. The CDR3 contains 13 residues. J gave up 7 bases and V 5 bases, and 7 bases lay outside the gene matches. CDR3 protein: CASSHRTGSGYTF. The CDR3, as DNA: TGTGCCAGCAGTCACCGGACAGGTTCTGGCTACACCTTC.

This sequence joins TRBV18 and TRBJ1-1, with 9 bases aligning to TRBD1. The V gene end was trimmed by 2 bases and the J gene end by 2 bases; junction bases not matched to a gene: 9. CDR3 length: 17 amino acids. From germline, CDR1 is KGHSH and CDR2 LQKENI. The CDR3 sequence: CASSPMGQGRRNTEAFF. DNA for the CDR3: TGTGCCAGCTCACCAATGGGACAGGGACGTAGAAACACTGAAGCTTTCTTT.

In nucleotides, the CDR3 is TGTGCCAGCAGCTTAGAGGCAGGGGAAGAGACCCAGTACTTC. Encoded protein: CASSLEAGEETQYF. V is TRBV7-3 and J is TRBJ2-5; maybe TRBD1 (6 bases). Germline CDR1 is SGHTA and CDR2 is FQGTGA. This CDR3 is built from 14 residues. Trimming took 2 bases from V and 3 from J, leaving 10 bases between them. The entire variable domain, with the rest obtained from reference TRBV7-3 and TRBJ2-5, is as follows: GAGVSQTPSNKVTEKGKYVELRCDPISGHTALYWYRQSLGQGPEFLIYFQGTGAADDSGLPNDRFFAVRPEGSVSTLKIQRTERGDSAVYLCASSLEAGEETQYFGPGTRLLVL.

The chain links TRBV6-6 to TRBJ1-4, with D unresolved. Germline CDR1 and CDR2: MNHNY and SVGAGI (reference sequence). The ends were cut back, 2 bases at V and 8 bases at J, with 9 bases in the middle. The length of the CDR3 is 13 residues. The CDR3 loop reads CASSYAGGEKLFF. CDR3 coding DNA: TGTGCCAGCAGTTACGCAGGTGGGGAAAAACTGTTTTTT.

In DNA, the CDR3 is TGCGCCAGCAGCGGACGGGGGGGCCAAGAGACCCAGTACTTC. As protein: CASSGRGGQETQYF. The gene calls are TRBV5-1 and TRBJ2-5; the match to TRBD2 covers 8 bases. Losses at the gene ends were 4 bases for V and 1 base for J; bases not matched to a gene: 3. Germline values: CDR1 SGHRS, CDR2 YFSETQ. The CDR3 covers 14 residues.

The chain is built from TRBV27 and TRBJ2-1, with 9 bases aligning to TRBD2. Germline-derived CDR1 and CDR2 are MNHEY and SMNVEV (reference sequence). The CDR3 is made up of 12 amino acids. Losses at the gene ends were 2 bases for V and 10 bases for J; bases not matched to a gene: 0. The CDR3 sequence is CASSLGTSEQFF. The CDR3 DNA follows: TGTGCCAGCAGTTTAGGGACTAGCGAGCAGTTCTTC.